Included here is one T cell receptor (beta chain) sequence, with context. Its antigen is not identified. V lost 2 bases, J lost 1 base, and 6 bases lay in between. The CDR3 totals 13 residues. The germline V gene encodes CDR1 MGHRA and CDR2 YSYEKL. This specimen comes from a study of T cells in Graves' hyperthyroidism and ophthalmopathy. Study-wide results and limits: Most clonotypes expanded in the thyroid (above 0.001) were also present in blood.

RNA transcripts were the template for amplifying TCR beta CDR3 regions. An initial round of RT-PCR targeting the TCR CDR3 relied on the HTBI primer set. In TCRdb, the multiplex PCR reads were re-called with MiXCR into one record per CDR3 protein. The sample lists nearly 750,000 distinct CDR3 sequences, over 35% seen once, with approximately 31% in the top ten. The sample was blood. This chain joins TRBV4-1 and TRBJ2-7, with unresolved D. The receptor was isolated from a woman aged 40 to 49 with Graves' hyperthyroidism. CDR3 region: CASSQQESYEQYF. In nucleotides, the CDR3 is TGCGCCAGCAGCCAACAGGAGTCCTACGAGCAGTACTTC.